This section outlines one T cell receptor beta chain sequence together with its context. It has no known antigen specificity. Base quality data are lacking; no much larger clone is found one base away. These data come from a study of OX40 agonist ivuxolimab in advanced cancers. Notes on the research overall: Ivuxolimab, which targeted the costimulatory receptor OX40 (CD134), was an agonistic, fully human IgG2 monoclonal antibody. A male proportion of around 80% and a mean age of roughly 55 years, ranging from 23 to 79, were recorded for the dose-escalation cohort. Partial responses occurred in three dose-escalation patients, of whom one had hepatocellular carcinoma and two had cutaneous melanoma. The point of sequencing TCRbeta in the periphery was to test whether ivuxolimab changed TCR sequence diversity and drove clonal T-cell expansion. The paper describes the monotherapy dose-escalation part (N ≈ 50 patients) of the phase I trial of ivuxolimab. Intravenous ivuxolimab was administered to patients every 2 weeks at six dose levels: 0.01, 0.1, 0.3, 1.5, 3 and 10 mg/kg. Patients were allowed to have had prior anti-PD-1, anti-PD-L1 or anti-CTLA-4 therapy, and approximately 39% of the dose-escalation patients had been treated with checkpoint inhibitors. Among the roughly 50 dose-escalation patients, 19 had hepatocellular carcinoma, approximately 15 melanoma, 9 renal cell carcinoma and 9 head and neck cancer.

Genomic DNA was extracted from sorted cells for sequencing of the TCRbeta CDR3 region. TCRbeta CDR3 regions were sequenced using the immunoSEQ Assay. TCRdb re-hosts the immuneACCESS table, in-frame sequences only. Its copies lack some clones; in the studies checked, an unresolved V gene accounts for under half of them, and the cause for the rest is not known. This sample lists tens of thousands of clones; about 90% were detected once. The top ten clonotypes cover 1.3% of the sample. Based on the germline V gene (reference sequence), the CDR1 and CDR2 sequences are MNHNY and SVGAGI. V trim: 8 bases; J trim: 0 bases; unmatched bases: 0. The CDR3 spans 13 residues, from the cysteine through the phenylalanine. Of all the DNA, just the CDR3 is kept, 39 bases in frame from base 1. Paper-wide results and their limitations: Low levels of normalized T-cell clonal expansion were also seen in some patients who did not respond. After ivuxolimab, CD8+ T cells had more expanded clones than CD4+ T cells on average. Antigen specificity was not determined for the clonally expanded peripheral T cells. In the 0.1-3.0 mg/kg groups, partial responders had among the lowest normalized peripheral clonal expansion, particularly in CD8+ T cells. At doses from 0.1 to 3.0 mg/kg, clonal expansion was seen in both CD4+ and CD8+ blood T cells between baseline and week 6.

The trial excluded patients who had a history of autoimmune disease or were on systemic immunosuppression. Peripheral blood for TCR sequencing was collected from all dose cohorts at baseline, on cycle 4 day 1, and on cycle 7 day 1. Samples were obtained from an open-label, multicenter, first-in-human phase I dose-escalation trial of ivuxolimab. Adults with locally advanced or metastatic head and neck squamous cell, hepatocellular, melanoma or renal cell carcinoma were enrolled in the trial. Before TCR sequencing, CD4+ T cells and CD8+ T cells from peripheral blood were sorted into separate populations.

This TCR was sampled from an adult with an advanced solid tumor such as melanoma, head and neck, liver or kidney cancer. This receptor chain uses TRBV6-6 and TRBJ1-5; 8 junctional bases match TRBD1. This specimen consisted of CD4+ or CD8+ T cells sorted from blood, obtained in a trial of the OX40 agonist ivuxolimab. The DNA sequence reads TGTGCCAGCGGACAGGGTAGCAATCAGCCCCAGCATTTT. Translated, this gives CASGQGSNQPQHF.